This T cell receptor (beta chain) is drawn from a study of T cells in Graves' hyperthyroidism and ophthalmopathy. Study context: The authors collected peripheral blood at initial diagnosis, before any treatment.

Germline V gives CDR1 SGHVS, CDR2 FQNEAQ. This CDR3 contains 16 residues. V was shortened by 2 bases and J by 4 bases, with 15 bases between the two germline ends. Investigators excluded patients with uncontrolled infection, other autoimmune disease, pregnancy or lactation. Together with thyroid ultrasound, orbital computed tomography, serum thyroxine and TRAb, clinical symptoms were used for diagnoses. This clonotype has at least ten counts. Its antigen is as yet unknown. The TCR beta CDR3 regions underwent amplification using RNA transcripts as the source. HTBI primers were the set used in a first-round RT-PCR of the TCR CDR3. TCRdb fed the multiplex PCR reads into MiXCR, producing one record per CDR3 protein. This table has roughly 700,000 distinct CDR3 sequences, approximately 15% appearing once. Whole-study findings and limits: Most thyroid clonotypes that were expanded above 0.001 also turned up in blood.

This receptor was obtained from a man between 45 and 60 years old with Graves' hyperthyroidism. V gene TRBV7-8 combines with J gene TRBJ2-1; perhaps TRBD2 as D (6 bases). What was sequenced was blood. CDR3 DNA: TGTGCCAGCAGCTTATCCGGAATGCGGGAATACAATGAGCAGTTCTTC. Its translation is CASSLSGMREYNEQFF.